The rows below give T cell receptor beta chains drawn from one sample of a study of molecular identifiers for immune sequencing clone quantification. TCRdb reprocessed the PCR reads via MiXCR and lists one record per CDR3 protein. The table includes hundreds of thousands of distinct CDR3 sequences, around a fifth detected once. What was sequenced was naive CD8+ T cells from blood, with Jurkat cell RNA spiked in. The receptors come from a human donor in good health. Some libraries in this study had Jurkat cell RNA spiked in. Each CDR3 is given with its conserved first and last residue.

v_gene | CDR3aa
TRBV20-1 | CSARVRGTRETQYF
TRBV24-1 | CATSGGVDTQYF
TRBV14 | CASSQEMNPNTEAFF
TRBV14 | CASSPINRGSQYF
TRBV6-1 | CASSEAVLANYGYTF
TRBV20-1 | CSARDAGQGANTEAFF
TRBV6-2/TRBV6-3 | CATQERWITGELFF
TRBV6-5 | CASSPVNVNYGYTF
TRBV27 | CASSPAPLGNHGYTF
TRBV6-2/TRBV6-3 | CASSYPDQQSMNTEAFF
TRBV10-1 | CASSESGLPGQYF
TRBV7-4 | CASTTLSGGNTEAFF
TRBV4-1 | CASSQDRTGLSNQPQHF
TRBV12-3/TRBV12-4 | CASSLGQGLNEQYF
TRBV21-1 | CASSKLGTASANTGGLFF
TRBV6-5 | CASSYSNIDTDTQYF
TRBV5-4 | CASSFEGQGKDYNEQFF
TRBV19 | CASSIGKTLAGEFF
TRBV5-6 | CASSSDSEDEQYF
TRBV5-4 | CASSPGEGGMNTEAFF